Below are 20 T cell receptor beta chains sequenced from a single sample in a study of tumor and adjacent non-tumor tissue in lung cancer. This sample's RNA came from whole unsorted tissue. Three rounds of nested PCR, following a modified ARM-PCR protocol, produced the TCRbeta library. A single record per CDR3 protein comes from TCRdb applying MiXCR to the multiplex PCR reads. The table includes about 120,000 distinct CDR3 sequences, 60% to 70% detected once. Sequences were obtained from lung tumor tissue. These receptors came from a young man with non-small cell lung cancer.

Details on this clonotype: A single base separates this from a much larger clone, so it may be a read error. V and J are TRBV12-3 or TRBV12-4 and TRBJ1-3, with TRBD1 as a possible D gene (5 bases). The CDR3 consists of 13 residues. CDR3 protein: CTSSLGEGNTIYF. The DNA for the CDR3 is TGTACCAGCAGTTTAGGGGAAGGAAACACCATATATTTT.

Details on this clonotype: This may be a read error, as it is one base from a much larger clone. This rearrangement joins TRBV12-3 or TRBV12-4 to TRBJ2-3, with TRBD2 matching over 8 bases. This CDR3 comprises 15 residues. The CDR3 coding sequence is TGTGCCAGCAGTTTCCGGCGGGGGGCTACAGATACGCTGTATTTT. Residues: CASSFRRGATDTLYF.

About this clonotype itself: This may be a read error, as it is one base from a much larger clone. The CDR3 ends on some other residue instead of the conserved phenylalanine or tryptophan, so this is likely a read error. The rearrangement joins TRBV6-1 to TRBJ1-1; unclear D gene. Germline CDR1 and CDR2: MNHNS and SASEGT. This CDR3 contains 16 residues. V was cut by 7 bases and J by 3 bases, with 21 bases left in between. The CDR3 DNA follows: TGTGCCAGCATTCTGGTAAGCTTTAGAGGTGACACTGAAGCTTTCGTT. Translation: CASILVSFRGDTEAFV.

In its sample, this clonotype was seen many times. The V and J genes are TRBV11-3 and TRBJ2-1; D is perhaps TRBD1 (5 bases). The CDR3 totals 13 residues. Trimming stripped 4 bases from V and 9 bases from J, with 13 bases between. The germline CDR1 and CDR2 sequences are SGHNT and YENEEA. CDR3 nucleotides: TGTGCCAGCAGCTCAGAGACAGTCCTTGAGCAGTTCTTC. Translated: CASSSETVLEQFF.

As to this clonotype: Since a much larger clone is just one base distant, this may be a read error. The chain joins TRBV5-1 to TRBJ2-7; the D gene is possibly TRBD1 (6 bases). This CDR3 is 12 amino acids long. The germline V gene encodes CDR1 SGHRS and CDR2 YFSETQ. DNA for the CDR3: TGCGCCAGCAGCATACAGGGTTACGGGCAGTACTTC. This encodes CASSIQGYGQYF.

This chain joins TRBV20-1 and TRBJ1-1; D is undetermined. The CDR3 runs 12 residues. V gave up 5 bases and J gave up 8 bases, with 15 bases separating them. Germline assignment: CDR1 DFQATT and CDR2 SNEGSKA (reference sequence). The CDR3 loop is CSAHLGGTEAFF. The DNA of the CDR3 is TGCAGTGCTCACCTAGGTGGAACAGAAGCTTTCTTT.

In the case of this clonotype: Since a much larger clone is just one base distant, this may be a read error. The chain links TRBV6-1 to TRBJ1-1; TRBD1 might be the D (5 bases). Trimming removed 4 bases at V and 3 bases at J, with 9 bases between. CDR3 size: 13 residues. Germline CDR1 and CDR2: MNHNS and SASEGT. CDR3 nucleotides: TGTGCCAGCAGTGGGGGGATGCACACTGAAGCTTTCTTT. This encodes CASSGGMHTEAFF.

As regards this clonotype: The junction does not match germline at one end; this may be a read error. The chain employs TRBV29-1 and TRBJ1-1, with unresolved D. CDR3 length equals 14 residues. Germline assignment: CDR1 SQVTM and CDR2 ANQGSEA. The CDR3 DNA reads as TGCAACGTTGAAGTAAGTGAAACGAACACTGAAGCTTTCTTT. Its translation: CNVEVSETNTEAFF.

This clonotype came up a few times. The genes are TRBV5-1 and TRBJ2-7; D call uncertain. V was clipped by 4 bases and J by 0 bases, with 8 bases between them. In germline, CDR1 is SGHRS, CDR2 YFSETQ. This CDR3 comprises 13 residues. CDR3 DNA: TGCGCCAGCAGCCCCGACGGCTCCTACGAGCAGTACTTC. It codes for CASSPDGSYEQYF.

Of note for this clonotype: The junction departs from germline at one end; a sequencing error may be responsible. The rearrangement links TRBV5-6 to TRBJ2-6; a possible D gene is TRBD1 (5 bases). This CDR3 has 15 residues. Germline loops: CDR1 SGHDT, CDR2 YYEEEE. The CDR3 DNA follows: TGTGCCAGCAGCTTGGCGCCTTCTGGGGCCGACGTCCTGACTTTC. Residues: CASSLAPSGADVLTF.

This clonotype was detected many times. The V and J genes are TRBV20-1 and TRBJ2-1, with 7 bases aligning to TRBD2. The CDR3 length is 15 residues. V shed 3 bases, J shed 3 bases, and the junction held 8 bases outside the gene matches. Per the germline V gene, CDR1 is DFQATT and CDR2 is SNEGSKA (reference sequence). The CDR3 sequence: CSASSGARFYNEQFF. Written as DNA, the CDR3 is TGCAGTGCTAGCAGCGGGGCCCGATTCTACAATGAGCAGTTCTTC.

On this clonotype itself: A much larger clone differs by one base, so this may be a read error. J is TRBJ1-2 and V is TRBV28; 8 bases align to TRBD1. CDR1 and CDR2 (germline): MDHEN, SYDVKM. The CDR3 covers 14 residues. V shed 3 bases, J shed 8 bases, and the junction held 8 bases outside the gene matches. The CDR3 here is CASSFRTGGRGYTF. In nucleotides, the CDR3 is TGTGCCAGCAGTTTCCGTACAGGGGGACGGGGCTACACCTTC.

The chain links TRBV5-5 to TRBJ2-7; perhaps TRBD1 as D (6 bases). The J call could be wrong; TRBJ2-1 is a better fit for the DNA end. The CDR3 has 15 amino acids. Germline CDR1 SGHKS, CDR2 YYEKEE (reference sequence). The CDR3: CASSPLGDNSYEQFF. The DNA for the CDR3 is TGTGCCAGCAGCCCCCTTGGGGACAACTCCTACGAGCAGTTCTTC.

The CDR3 loop reads CASSIDGIGYGYTF. DNA for the CDR3: TGTGCCAGTAGTATAGATGGGATCGGCTATGGCTACACCTTC. The chain couples TRBV19 to TRBJ1-2; the D is unclear. Trimming removed 0 bases at V and 4 bases at J, with 9 bases between. In germline, CDR1 is LNHDA, CDR2 SQIVND (reference sequence). This CDR3 comprises 14 residues.

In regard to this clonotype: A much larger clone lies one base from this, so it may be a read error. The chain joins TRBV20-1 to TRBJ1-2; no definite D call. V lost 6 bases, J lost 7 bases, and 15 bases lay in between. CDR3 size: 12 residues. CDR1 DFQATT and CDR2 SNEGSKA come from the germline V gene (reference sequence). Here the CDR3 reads CSADDGRGGYTF. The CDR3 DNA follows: TGCAGTGCCGACGATGGACGTGGTGGCTACACCTTC.

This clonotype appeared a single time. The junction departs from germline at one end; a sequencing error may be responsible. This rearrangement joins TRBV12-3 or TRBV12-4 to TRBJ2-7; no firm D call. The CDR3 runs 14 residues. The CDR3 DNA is TGTGCCAGCAGTTTGGGGTTGCCCACCTACGAGCACTACTTC. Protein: CASSLGLPTYEHYF.

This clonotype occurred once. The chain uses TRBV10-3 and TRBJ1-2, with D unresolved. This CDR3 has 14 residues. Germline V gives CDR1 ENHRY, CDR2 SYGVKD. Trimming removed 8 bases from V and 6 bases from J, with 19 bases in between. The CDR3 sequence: CAIYSTELRDGYTF. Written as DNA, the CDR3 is TGTGCCATCTACTCGACGGAGTTACGGGATGGCTACACCTTC.

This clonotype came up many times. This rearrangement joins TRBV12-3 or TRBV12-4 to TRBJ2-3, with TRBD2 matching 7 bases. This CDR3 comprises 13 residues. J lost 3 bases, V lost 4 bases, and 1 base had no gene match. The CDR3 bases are TGTGCCAGCAGTTCTAGCGGAACAGATACGCAGTATTTT. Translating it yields CASSSSGTDTQYF.

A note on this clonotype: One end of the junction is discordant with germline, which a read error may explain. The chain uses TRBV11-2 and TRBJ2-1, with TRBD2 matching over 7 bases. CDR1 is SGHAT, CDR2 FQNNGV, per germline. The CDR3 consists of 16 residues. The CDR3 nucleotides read TGTCCCAGCAGCCGTGGGCTGGGGGGGAGACACAATGAGCAGTTCTTC. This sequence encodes CPSSRGLGGRHNEQFF.

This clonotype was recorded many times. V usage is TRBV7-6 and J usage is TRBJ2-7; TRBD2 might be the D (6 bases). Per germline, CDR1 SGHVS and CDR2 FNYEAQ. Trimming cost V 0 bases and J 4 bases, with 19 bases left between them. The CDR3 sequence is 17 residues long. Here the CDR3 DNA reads TGTGCCAGCAGCTTAGCCCAGGGACTCCCGTCAGAGTACGAGCAGTACTTC. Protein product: CASSLAQGLPSEYEQYF.